This entry features one T cell receptor (beta chain) sequence. The antigen it recognizes is unknown. These data are taken from a study of T cells expressing NK-cell markers (dated by TCRdb to about 2020). In the study overall: In sorted CD3+CD56+NKG2C+, CD3+CD56+NKG2C- and CD3+CD56-NKG2C+ T-cell subsets from about 8 donors, TCR beta-chain repertoires were profiled. The study sequenced eight donors, all healthy volunteers chosen at random: three men and five women. Libraries were sequenced as 2 x 150 bp reads on Illumina HiSeq 2000/2500, MiSeq or NextSeq. Among the eight sequenced donors, seven were HCMV-seropositive and one was HCMV-seronegative. Paper-wide results and their limitations: It remained unclear whether the expanded NKG2C-expressing T cell clones were specific for HCMV antigens. In roughly six donors, the dominant CD3+CD56+NKG2C+ clonotypes ranked among the top 10 CD8+ clonotypes, making up roughly 1.0-7.0% of CD8+ T cells. Those dominant clonotypes were again the most abundant among CD3+CD56-NKG2C+ cells in a handful of donors, at about 25-65%.

HCMV-specific IgG was detected in serum with a commercial ELISA kit to determine HCMV serostatus. Peripheral blood mononuclear cells were isolated from blood by Ficoll density gradient centrifugation. The sequencer was an Illumina HiSeq 2000. TCR beta cDNA libraries were prepared using 5'RACE template switching, which introduced a universal primer site and unique molecular identifiers. Priming for cDNA synthesis came from the TCR beta constant segment, and two successive PCR amplification steps followed. In the original analysis: MIGEC was used to demultiplex reads and group the reads by UMI, and MiTCR was used to assemble and quantify clonotypes. To exclude erroneous sequences, any TCR cDNA sequence not supported by at least two reads was discarded. Downstream repertoire analysis used the tcR package, and clonotypes were matched across fractions by CDR3 nucleotide sequence plus V segment. VDJmatch was used to annotate antigen specificity against VDJdb, with one amino acid substitution in CDR3 allowed. Reads reprocessed by TCRdb are summarized as one entry per CDR3 protein sequence, and DNA is absent. The authors' filters were not applied to this entry. The table of this sample itemizes about 160,000 distinct CDR3 sequences. Roughly a fifth of the sample belongs to the ten largest clones.

Sequencing input: blood T cells: a sorted CD56 or NKG2C T cell subset, CD4+ or CD8+ T cells, or bulk PBMC T cells (not recorded which). This clonotype was obtained from a man aged 18-75 years in good health.

The CDR3 is CTSSQFAVNYGYTF. The chain couples TRBV1 to TRBJ1-2. TRBV1 is a pseudogene. The CDR3 starts with the cysteine, ends with the phenylalanine, and has 14 residues. The coding DNA is unavailable.